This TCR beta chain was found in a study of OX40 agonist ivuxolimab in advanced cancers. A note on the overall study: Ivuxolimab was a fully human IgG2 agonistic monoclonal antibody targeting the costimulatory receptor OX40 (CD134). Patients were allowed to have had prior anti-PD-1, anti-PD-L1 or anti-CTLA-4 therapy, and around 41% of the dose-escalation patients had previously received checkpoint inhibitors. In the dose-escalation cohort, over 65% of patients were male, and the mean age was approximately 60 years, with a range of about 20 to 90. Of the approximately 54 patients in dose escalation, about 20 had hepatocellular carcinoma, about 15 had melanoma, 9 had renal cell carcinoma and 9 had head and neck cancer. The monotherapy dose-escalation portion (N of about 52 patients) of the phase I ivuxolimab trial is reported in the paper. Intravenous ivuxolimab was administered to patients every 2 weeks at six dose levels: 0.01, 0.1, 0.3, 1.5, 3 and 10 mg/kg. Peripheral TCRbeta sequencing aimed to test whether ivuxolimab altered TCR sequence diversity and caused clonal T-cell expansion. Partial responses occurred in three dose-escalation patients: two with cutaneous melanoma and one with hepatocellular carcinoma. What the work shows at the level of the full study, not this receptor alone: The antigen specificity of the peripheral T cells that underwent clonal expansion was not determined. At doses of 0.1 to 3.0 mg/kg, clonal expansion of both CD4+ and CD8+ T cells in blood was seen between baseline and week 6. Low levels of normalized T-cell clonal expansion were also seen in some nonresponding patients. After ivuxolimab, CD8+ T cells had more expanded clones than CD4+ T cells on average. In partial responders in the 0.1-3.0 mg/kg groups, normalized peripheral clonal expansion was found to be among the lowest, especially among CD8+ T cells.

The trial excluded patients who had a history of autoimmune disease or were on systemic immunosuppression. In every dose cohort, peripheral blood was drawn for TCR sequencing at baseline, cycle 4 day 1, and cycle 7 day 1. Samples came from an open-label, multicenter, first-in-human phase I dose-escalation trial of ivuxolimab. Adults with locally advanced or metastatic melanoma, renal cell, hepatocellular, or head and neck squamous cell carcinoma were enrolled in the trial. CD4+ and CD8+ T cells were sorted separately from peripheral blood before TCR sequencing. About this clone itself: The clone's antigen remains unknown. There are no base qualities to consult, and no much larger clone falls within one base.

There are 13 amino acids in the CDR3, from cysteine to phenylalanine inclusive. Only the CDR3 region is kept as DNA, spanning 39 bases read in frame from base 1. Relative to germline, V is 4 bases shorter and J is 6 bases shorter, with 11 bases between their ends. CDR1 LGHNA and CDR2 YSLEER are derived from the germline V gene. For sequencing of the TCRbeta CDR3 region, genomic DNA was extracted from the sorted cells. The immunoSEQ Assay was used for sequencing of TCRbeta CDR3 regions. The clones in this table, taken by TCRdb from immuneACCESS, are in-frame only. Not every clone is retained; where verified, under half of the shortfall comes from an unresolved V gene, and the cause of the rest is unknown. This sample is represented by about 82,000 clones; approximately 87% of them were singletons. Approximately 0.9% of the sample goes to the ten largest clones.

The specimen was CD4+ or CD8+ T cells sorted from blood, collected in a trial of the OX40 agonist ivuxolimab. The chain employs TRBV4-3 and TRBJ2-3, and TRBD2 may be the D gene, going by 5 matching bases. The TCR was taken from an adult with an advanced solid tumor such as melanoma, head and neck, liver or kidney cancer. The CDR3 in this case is CASSREGADTQYF. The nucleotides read TGCGCCAGCAGCCGAGAGGGAGCGGATACGCAGTATTTT.